These 24 T cell receptor beta chains share one sample of origin, sequenced in a study of blood T cell repertoires in COVID-19. This table comes from immunoSEQ multiplex PCR, and its TCRdb copy is limited to in-frame clones, with some not included. The table records 190,000 or so clones, 78% of them present only once. Sequenced: peripheral blood. The receptor source for this set is a woman at least 80 years old with active or convalescent COVID-19.

The sample holds a few counts of this clone. V gene TRBV29-1 combines with J gene TRBJ2-1; D not certain. Germline lookup yields CDR1 SQVTM and CDR2 ANQGSEA. CDR3 length: 15 amino acids. Deletions cut 7 bases from V and 2 bases from J, with 18 bases between. The DNA of the CDR3 is TGCAGCGCCGGTTGGTCGTCGTCTACCTACAATGAGCAGTTCTTC. Protein: CSAGWSSSTYNEQFF.

The gene calls are TRBV27 and TRBJ1-2; no definite D call. The V gene lost 7 bases and the J gene lost 6 bases, with 18 bases spanning the gap. CDR3 length equals 14 residues. Germline V CDR1 and CDR2: MNHEY, SMNVEV (reference sequence). DNA for the CDR3: TGTGCCAGCACAAAACCGGGAGGGATGAATGGCTACACCTTC. It encodes CASTKPGGMNGYTF.

This clone is a singleton in its sample. The rearrangement uses TRBV10-3 and TRBJ2-7; TRBD2 is a possible D gene (5 bases). V was pared by 10 bases and J by 3 bases, with 19 bases between. The CDR3 runs to 14 residues. CDR1 is ENHRY and CDR2 is SYGVKD in the germline V gene. The CDR3 DNA reads as TGTGCCACTTCCAATCCGGGGTCAATCTACGAGCAGTACTTC. Protein: CATSNPGSIYEQYF.

The gene calls are TRBV19 and TRBJ1-6; 8 bases match TRBD1. J gave up 9 bases and V 6 bases, and 7 bases lay outside the gene matches. CDR1 and CDR2 from the germline V gene are LNHDA and SQIVND (reference sequence). The CDR3 is 14 amino acids. The CDR3 here is CASRPTGDSSPLHF. The CDR3 coding sequence is TGTGCCAGTAGGCCGACAGGGGATAGTTCACCCCTCCACTTT.

The V gene is TRBV19, the J gene TRBJ2-7; TRBD1 matches 9 bases. CDR1 is LNHDA and CDR2 is SQIVND in the germline V gene (reference sequence). V was pared by 4 bases and J by 3 bases, with 10 bases of the junction left unmatched. The length of the CDR3 is 16 residues. The CDR3 here is CASSKMADRGGYEQYF. The CDR3 DNA reads TGTGCCAGTAGTAAGATGGCGGACAGGGGAGGCTACGAGCAGTACTTC.

The V gene is TRBV9, the J gene TRBJ1-1; D possibly corresponds to TRBD1 (5 bases). This CDR3 is 15 amino acids long. Germline assignment: CDR1 SGDLS and CDR2 YYNGEE. Trimming stripped 4 bases from V and 4 bases from J, with 17 bases between. The DNA of the CDR3 is TGTGCCAGCAGCCCCGTTGGGGCAATGGGCACTGAAGCTTTCTTT. Residues: CASSPVGAMGTEAFF.

V is TRBV24-1 and J is TRBJ1-2; possible D gene TRBD1, 5 bases. Between the trimmed V and J ends, which lost 2 bases and 8 bases, there was a span of 11 bases. Germline V lookup: CDR1 KGHDR, CDR2 SFDVKD. This CDR3 has 13 residues. CDR3 in amino acids: CATSDSFGGGYTF. CDR3 in DNA: TGTGCCACCAGTGATTCCTTCGGGGGGGGCTACACCTTC.

This rearrangement joins TRBV7-6 to TRBJ1-6; D is unclear. Trimming cost V 2 bases and J 13 bases, with 9 bases left between them. The CDR3 contains 12 residues. In germline, CDR1 is SGHVS, CDR2 FNYEAQ. CDR3 sequence (DNA): TGTGCCAGCAGCTTACCTTTTTCGCCCCTCCACTTT. Amino acid sequence: CASSLPFSPLHF. Variable domain in full (rest from reference TRBV7-6 and TRBJ1-6): GAGVSQSPRYKVTKRGQDVALRCDPISGHVSLYWYRQALGQGPEFLTYFNYEAQQDKSGLPNDRFSAERPEGSISTLTIQRTEQRDSAMYRCASSLPFSPLHFGNGTRLTVT.

This clone showed up just once. The chain links TRBV19 to TRBJ1-3; 10 bases line up with TRBD1. The ends lost 2 bases at V and 0 bases at J; junction bases unmatched: 10. From germline, CDR1 is LNHDA and CDR2 SQIVND (reference sequence). CDR3 length: 19 residues. CDR3 bases: TGTGCCAGTAGTATAACGACAGGGGGCCTTTATTTCTCTGGAAACACCATATATTTT. Translation: CASSITTGGLYFSGNTIYF.

The CDR3 region is CASSLGTGSGGYTF. In DNA, the CDR3 is TGTGCCAGCAGCCTTGGGACAGGGTCCGGTGGCTACACCTTC. The chain links TRBV11-2 to TRBJ1-2; 9 bases are shared with TRBD1. Germline CDR1 and CDR2: SGHAT and FQNNGV. Unmatched junction bases numbered 8, after V lost 5 bases and J lost 7 bases. This CDR3 comprises 14 residues.

V is TRBV3-1 (or the pseudogene TRBV3-2) and J is TRBJ2-5, with TRBD2 as a possible D gene (5 bases). Germline-derived CDR1 and CDR2 are LGHDT and YNNKEL (reference sequence). The ends were cut back, 0 bases at V and 0 bases at J, with 14 bases in the middle. CDR3 length equals 17 residues. The CDR3 here is CASSQDSRLLYQETQYF. In DNA, the CDR3 is TGTGCCAGCAGCCAAGATAGCCGACTACTCTACCAAGAGACCCAGTACTTC.

The chain recombines TRBV19 with TRBJ1-2; the match to TRBD1 covers 10 bases. The germline V gene encodes CDR1 LNHDA and CDR2 SQIVND (reference sequence). The junction had 6 bases not matched to a gene; V was cut back by 4 bases and J by 4 bases. This CDR3 is 15 amino acids long. In DNA form, the CDR3 reads TGTGCCAGTAGTAGGGACAGGGGCCTCCTCTATGGCTACACCTTC. It encodes CASSRDRGLLYGYTF.

The chain combines TRBV7-9 with TRBJ1-3; D is perhaps TRBD1 (6 bases). V lost 4 bases to trimming and J lost 0 bases, with 16 bases between them. Per germline, CDR1 SEHNR and CDR2 FQNEAQ (reference sequence). The CDR3 extends over 17 amino acids. In nucleotides, the CDR3 is TGTGCCAGCAGCTCAGACAGGTCCTTCAACTCTGGAAACACCATATATTTT. Amino acids: CASSSDRSFNSGNTIYF.

This clone was picked up a small number of times. The rearrangement joins TRBV4-2 to TRBJ1-5, with D perhaps TRBD1 (5 bases). Germline V lookup: CDR1 LGHNA, CDR2 YNFKEQ. The CDR3 has 17 residues. V lost 2 bases, J lost 4 bases, and 18 bases lay in between. Here the CDR3 reads CASSQSTNRDFNQPQHF. The CDR3 region has the DNA TGTGCCAGCAGCCAATCTACGAACCGGGACTTTAATCAGCCCCAGCATTTT.

The chain has TRBV2 and TRBJ2-3; TRBD2 aligns across 12 bases. V shed 2 bases, J shed 8 bases, and the junction held 5 bases outside the gene matches. The CDR3 is made up of 15 amino acids. The germline V gene encodes CDR1 SNHLY and CDR2 FYNNEI. The CDR3 DNA reads TGTGCCAGCAGTGAACTAGCGGGGGGGCCGGTTACGCAGTATTTT. Its protein product is CASSELAGGPVTQYF.

This chain joins TRBV19 and TRBJ1-1; no clear D gene. Germline CDR1 and CDR2: LNHDA and SQIVND (reference sequence). The CDR3 totals 14 residues. V lost 7 bases to trimming and J lost 0 bases, with 12 bases between them. CDR3 nucleotides: TGTGCCAGTAATCCCAAACCTATGAACACTGAAGCTTTCTTT. Encoded protein: CASNPKPMNTEAFF.

V usage is TRBV7-6 and J usage is TRBJ2-1, with no clear D. V was shortened by 3 bases and J by 6 bases, with 15 bases between the two germline ends. Germline V gene data show CDR1 as SGHVS and CDR2 as FNYEAQ. This CDR3 has 15 residues. The CDR3 nucleotides read TGTGCCAGCAGCTTGGGCCCCTCCCTGGCCAATGAGCAGTTCTTC. This gives the protein CASSLGPSLANEQFF.

The chain employs TRBV27 and TRBJ1-1; 7 bases map to TRBD1. The V segment lost 6 bases and the J segment 6 bases; nucleotides outside the gene matches: 10. The CDR3 is made up of 14 amino acids. CDR1 and CDR2 (germline): MNHEY, SMNVEV (reference sequence). The CDR3 DNA reads TGTGCCAGCAGCGGGGGACAGACAGGAGCTGAAGCTTTCTTT. It codes for CASSGGQTGAEAFF.

The rearrangement links TRBV3-1 (or the pseudogene TRBV3-2) to TRBJ1-5, with D perhaps matching TRBD1 (5 bases). CDR3 length: 15 amino acids. V lost 0 bases and J 4 bases, leaving 10 bases between the germline ends. CDR1 and CDR2 from the germline V gene are LGHDT and YNNKEL (reference sequence). The CDR3 nucleotides are TGTGCCAGCAGCCAAGATCCAGGGCTGAATCAGCCCCAGCATTTT. It yields the protein CASSQDPGLNQPQHF.

V and J are TRBV7-2 and TRBJ1-3; no firm D call. The CDR3 consists of 14 residues. Germline loops: CDR1 SGHTA, CDR2 FQGNSA. Between the trimmed V and J ends, which lost 2 bases and 4 bases, there was a span of 9 bases. The CDR3 DNA reads as TGTGCCAGCAGCTTAAATCGAGAGGGAAACACCATATATTTT. It translates to CASSLNREGNTIYF.

In this sample, this clone turned up a few times. The chain combines TRBV28 with TRBJ1-2; a weak D match, TRBD1 (5 bases). Deletions cut 9 bases from V and 3 bases from J, with 8 bases between. The germline V gene encodes CDR1 MDHEN and CDR2 SYDVKM. This CDR3 has 11 residues. CDR3 bases: TGTGCCAGGACGACAGACTATGGCTACACCTTC. Amino acid sequence: CARTTDYGYTF.

The CDR3 protein is CAIKLTRDSEQFF. The CDR3 region has the DNA TGTGCCATCAAACTGACCCGGGACAGTGAGCAGTTCTTC. The chain combines TRBV10-3 with TRBJ2-1; 7 bases align to TRBD1. This CDR3 comprises 13 residues. V dropped 7 bases and J dropped 9; count of bases not matched to a gene: 9. CDR1 is ENHRY, CDR2 SYGVKD, per germline.

The chain links TRBV2 to TRBJ1-1; D is unclear. Germline V gene lookup returns CDR1 SNHLY and CDR2 FYNNEI. The ends were cut back, 8 bases at V and 4 bases at J, with 11 bases in the middle. This CDR3 is built from 12 residues. Here the CDR3 DNA reads TGTGCCAGCGTGGGGAGTGTCACTGAAGCTTTCTTT. Translation gives CASVGSVTEAFF.

The chain is built from TRBV5-1 and TRBJ2-5; 10 nucleotides match TRBD2. The V and J ends lost 0 bases and 1 base, in that order; junction bases with no gene match: 6. The length of the CDR3 is 17 residues. Per germline, CDR1 SGHRS and CDR2 YFSETQ. The CDR3 nucleotides read TGCGCCAGCAGCTTGGCCCCTATAGCGGGGGGCCAAGAGACCCAGTACTTC. This gives the protein CASSLAPIAGGQETQYF.